A selection of T cell receptor beta chains follows, all from one sample in a study of radiotherapy plus CTLA-4 blockade in lung cancer. The assay was immunoSEQ multiplex PCR, and TCRdb's table has in-frame clones only and misses some. The data show roughly 90,000 clones, approximately 75% seen once. Sequencing was performed on peripheral blood, taken from a patient treated with radiotherapy plus ipilimumab. The receptors shown here come from a human donor with non-small cell lung cancer that progressed on radiotherapy plus ipilimumab. Both conserved end residues are part of each CDR3. The order of the fields is V gene, J gene, CDR3 protein.

>TRBV11-3|TRBJ2-7
CASSKTGAEQYF
>TRBV4-3|TRBJ2-7
CASSLDRGFYEQYF
>TRBV7-8|TRBJ2-3
CASSLLAASSTDTQYF
>TRBV5-4|TRBJ2-1
CASKAGTSGSYNEQFF
>TRBV7-2|TRBJ1-5
CASSLVQDFNQPQHF
>TRBV6-6|TRBJ2-7
CASGGGLHEQYF
>TRBV27|TRBJ2-1
CASRVVAGDEQFF
>TRBV5-1|TRBJ2-3
CASSSGDTDTQYF
>TRBV7-6|TRBJ2-1
CASSLGTPASPNEQFF
>TRBV6-5|TRBJ1-1
CASGPHMNTEAFF
>TRBV28|TRBJ2-6
CASSLEGALGANVLTF
>TRBV7-9|TRBJ1-4
CASQGFGMEKLFF
>TRBV7-6|TRBJ2-1
CASSLYPPGYNEQFF
>TRBV7-2|TRBJ1-1
CASSLEFGRVNTEAFF